The 24 T cell receptor beta chains presented below share a single source sample, sequenced in a study of breast tumors, draining lymph nodes, adjacent tissues. The lymph nodes were axillary draining lymph nodes from breast cancer patients. TCRdb used MiXCR to reprocess the multiplex PCR reads, holding one entry per CDR3 protein. Found here are 290,000 or so distinct CDR3 sequences, roughly 30% of them singletons; the top ten hold roughly 1.2%. Sequencing was carried out using axillary lymph node tissue. The receptors here all came from a female donor with breast cancer. Some clones in this sample may be carry-over from other donors' samples.

This clonotype was counted at least ten times. This rearrangement joins TRBV19 to TRBJ2-1; D is possibly TRBD2 (6 bases). The CDR3 is 13 amino acids. V shed 6 bases and J shed 4 bases, with 10 bases lying between them. Germline CDR1 reads LNHDA; CDR2 reads SQIVND (reference sequence). The CDR3, as DNA: TGTGCCAGTAGGGGGACTGAATACAATGAGCAGTTCTTC. Protein: CASRGTEYNEQFF. Variable domain in full (rest from reference TRBV19 and TRBJ2-1): DGGITQSPKYLFRKEGQNVTLSCEQNLNHDAMYWYRQDPGQGLRLIYYSQIVNDFQKGDIAEGYSVSREKKESFPLTVTSAQKNPTAFYLCASRGTEYNEQFFGPGTRLTVL.

This clonotype was detected ten times or more. This chain joins TRBV11-3 and TRBJ2-3, with 7 bases lining up with TRBD2. CDR1 and CDR2 from the germline V gene are SGHNT and YENEEA. The CDR3 consists of 14 residues. Trimming took 5 bases from V and 1 from J; bases not matched to a gene: 3. CDR3 sequence (DNA): TGTGCCAGCAGCCCCGCGGGGGGCACAGATACGCAGTATTTT. Its translation: CASSPAGGTDTQYF.

This clonotype was recorded at least ten times. The DNA for the CDR3 is TGTGCCAGCAGCTTACCAAGGACTAGCGGGAGCGCGACACACTCCTACAATGAGCAGTTCTTC. Protein: CASSLPRTSGSATHSYNEQFF. The chain combines TRBV7-8 with TRBJ2-1; TRBD2 matches at 13 bases. The junction had 13 bases not matched to a gene; V was cut back by 2 bases and J by 0 bases. The V gene's germline CDR1 is SGHVS and CDR2 FQNEAQ. This CDR3 is 21 amino acids long.

Notes on this clonotype: The junction does not match germline at one end; this may be a read error. CDR3 region: CASTPRGTDNTEAYF. The CDR3, as DNA: TGTGCCAGCACCCCTCGCGGGACTGATAACACTGAAGCTTACTTT. The chain links TRBV27 to TRBJ1-1; weak D call: TRBD1 (5 bases). The germline gives CDR1 MNHEY, CDR2 SMNVEV (reference sequence). CDR3 size: 15 residues.

In this sample, this clonotype turned up many times. The chain employs TRBV7-9 and TRBJ2-6; D is ambiguous. V lost 5 bases, J lost 0 bases, and 5 bases lay in between. Looked up from germline, CDR1 is SEHNR and CDR2 is FQNEAQ (reference sequence). The CDR3 consists of 14 residues. The CDR3: CASSQTSGANVLTF. DNA of the CDR3: TGTGCCAGCAGCCAGACCTCTGGGGCCAACGTCCTGACTTTC.

The table lists this clonotype with many counts. The chain links TRBV18 to TRBJ1-3; D gene ambiguous. The ends were cut back, 4 bases at V and 3 bases at J, with 4 bases in the middle. This CDR3 contains 12 residues. CDR1 and CDR2 from the germline V gene are KGHSH and LQKENI. The chain's CDR3 is CASSLRGNTIYF. The DNA of the CDR3 is TGTGCCAGCTCACTTCGTGGAAACACCATATATTTT.

This clonotype was seen just once. The chain carries TRBV25-1 and TRBJ1-6, with 7 positions matching TRBD1. V was clipped by 3 bases and J by 8 bases; unmatched bases: 7. This CDR3 contains 15 residues. Germline V gives CDR1 MGHDK, CDR2 SYGVNS. CDR3 sequence (DNA): TGTGCCAGCAGTGATTGGACAGGCCACCATTCACCCCTCCACTTT. Protein: CASSDWTGHHSPLHF.

This clonotype was seen at least ten times. The genes are TRBV7-2 and TRBJ2-7; 8 bases line up with TRBD1. The V and J ends lost 6 bases and 3 bases, in that order; junction bases with no gene match: 10. Germline loops: CDR1 SGHTA, CDR2 FQGNSA. The CDR3 has 15 amino acids. CDR3 protein: CASRYLPGQVYEQYF. The DNA of the CDR3 is TGTGCCAGCAGATATCTTCCGGGACAGGTCTACGAGCAGTACTTC.

The sample holds a few counts of this clonotype. A read error may explain this, as a much larger clone is one base away. This sequence joins TRBV20-1 and TRBJ2-1; no clear D gene. Germline V CDR1 and CDR2: DFQATT, SNEGSKA (reference sequence). The CDR3 is 14 amino acids. The CDR3 DNA sequence: TGCAGTGCTAGAGGGGTGACTCGTCTCAATGGGCAGTTCTTC. This translates into CSARGVTRLNGQFF.

The rearrangement uses TRBV24-1 and TRBJ1-2, with 10 nucleotides matching TRBD1. The CDR3 covers 14 residues. The J segment lost 7 bases and the V segment lost 2 bases, leaving 3 bases of the junction unmatched. Germline values: CDR1 KGHDR, CDR2 SFDVKD. CDR3 sequence: CATSDSGQGTGYTF. CDR3 coding DNA: TGTGCCACCAGTGATTCGGGACAGGGGACTGGCTACACCTTC.

This clonotype was recorded at least ten times. The chain employs TRBV30 and TRBJ1-4, with D tentatively TRBD1 (5 bases). V lost 0 bases to trimming and J lost 10 bases, with 9 bases between them. The CDR3 loop spans 12 amino acids. From germline, CDR1 is GTSNPN and CDR2 SVGIG (reference sequence). CDR3 amino acids: CAWSVDGAKLFF. The DNA for the CDR3 is TGTGCCTGGAGTGTAGATGGGGCAAAACTGTTTTTT.

CDR3 protein: CSVQDRAYGYTF. The CDR3 nucleotides are TGCAGCGTCCAGGACAGGGCCTATGGCTACACCTTC. The J gene is TRBJ1-2, the V gene TRBV29-1; 8 bases fit TRBD1. Trimming cost V 6 bases and J 4 bases; bases outside gene matches: 4. CDR3 length: 12 amino acids. In germline, CDR1 is SQVTM, CDR2 ANQGSEA.

Remarks on this clonotype: A read error is possible here, since a much larger clone lies one base away. The CDR3 end shows no conserved phenylalanine or tryptophan, and so a read error is likely. The chain recombines TRBV19 with TRBJ2-7, with 7 bases matching TRBD2. This CDR3 is built from 13 residues. Germline CDR1 LNHDA, CDR2 SQIVND (reference sequence). V was pared by 3 bases and J by 3 bases, with 2 bases of the junction left unmatched. The CDR3 coding sequence is TGTGCCAGTAGTATTGCGGGAGTCTACGAGCAGTACATC. This gives the protein CASSIAGVYEQYI.

This clonotype was counted many times. The chain carries TRBV20-1 and TRBJ2-7, with D possibly TRBD2 on 5 matching bases. The CDR3 has 14 amino acids. Germline values: CDR1 DFQATT, CDR2 SNEGSKA (reference sequence). Between the trimmed V and J ends, which lost 3 bases and 4 bases, there was a span of 16 bases. CDR3 DNA: TGCAGTGCTAGGGGAGTGGAGAGGCAGTACGAGCAGTACTTC. This codes for CSARGVERQYEQYF.

This clonotype was seen ten or more times. This chain joins TRBV20-1 and TRBJ2-3, with 7 bases lining up with TRBD2. The germline gives CDR1 DFQATT, CDR2 SNEGSKA (reference sequence). Trimming cost V 2 bases and J 5 bases; bases outside gene matches: 7. CDR3 length: 14 residues. The CDR3 sequence: CSARTSGGLDTQYF. CDR3 in DNA: TGCAGTGCTAGAACATCGGGAGGTCTAGATACGCAGTATTTT.

About this clonotype itself: Lacking the conserved final phenylalanine or tryptophan, this CDR3 likely reflects a read error. The chain has TRBV19 and TRBJ2-1; D could derive from TRBD1 or TRBD2 (5 bases each). Trimming shortened V by 3 bases and J by 0 bases, and 12 bases separated the two germline ends. The CDR3 runs 16 residues. Germline CDR1 and CDR2: LNHDA and SQIVND (reference sequence). CDR3 sequence reads: CASSIQKGSSYNEQFS. For the CDR3, the DNA is TGTGCCAGTAGTATCCAAAAGGGGAGCTCCTACAATGAGCAGTTCTCC.

There are many counts of this clonotype. The rearrangement joins TRBV4-1 to TRBJ2-2; 11 nucleotides align to TRBD2. V was clipped by 3 bases and J by 2 bases; unmatched bases: 2. CDR3 length: 16 residues. CDR1 and CDR2 from the germline V gene are MGHRA and YSYEKL. The CDR3 loop is CASSQTSGTNTGELFF. The CDR3 DNA reads as TGCGCCAGCAGCCAGACTAGCGGGACAAACACCGGGGAGCTGTTTTTT.

This chain uses TRBV30 with TRBJ2-7; the match to TRBD1 covers 7 bases. The germline V gene encodes CDR1 GTSNPN and CDR2 SVGIG (reference sequence). The V segment lost 2 bases and the J segment 1 base; nucleotides outside the gene matches: 5. The CDR3 has 14 amino acids. The chain's CDR3 is CAWSLRQGSYEQYF. The CDR3 DNA follows: TGTGCCTGGAGTTTGAGACAGGGTTCCTACGAGCAGTACTTC.

At least ten counts were recorded for this clonotype. This sequence joins TRBV12-3 or TRBV12-4 and TRBJ2-1; 14 bases are shared with TRBD2. V was pared by 5 bases and J by 9 bases, with 6 bases of the junction left unmatched. This CDR3 region has 15 residues. For the CDR3, the DNA is TGTGCCAGCAGTACGGGACTAGCGGGAGTGTTTGAGCAGTTCTTC. Protein sequence: CASSTGLAGVFEQFF.

The chain links TRBV2 to TRBJ2-1; TRBD2 agrees at 11 bases. The V and J ends lost 5 bases and 5 bases, in that order; junction bases with no gene match: 5. CDR3 length: 15 residues. Germline V gene sequence: CDR1 SNHLY, CDR2 FYNNEI. The CDR3 DNA reads TGTGCCAGCAGTTTAGCGGGAGGGCTCCACAATGAGCAGTTCTTC. Residues: CASSLAGGLHNEQFF. Full variable domain (rest looked up from reference TRBV2 and TRBJ2-1): EPEVTQTPSHQVTQMGQEVILRCVPISNHLYFYWYRQILGQKVEFLVSFYNNEISEKSEIFDDQFSVERPDGSNFTLKIRSTKLEDSAMYFCASSLAGGLHNEQFFGPGTRLTVL.

This clonotype was counted many times. This sequence joins TRBV15 and TRBJ2-2, with TRBD1 identical over 7 bases. This CDR3 comprises 16 residues. Germline-derived CDR1 and CDR2 are LNHNV and YYDKDF (reference sequence). The junction had 8 bases not matched to a gene; V was cut back by 0 bases and J by 7 bases. The DNA for the CDR3 is TGTGCCACCAGCAGAGATAGGGACAGTAGGTTCGGGGAGCTGTTTTTT. This translates into CATSRDRDSRFGELFF.

To note about this clonotype: This sequence may be a read error, since a much larger clone differs from it by one base. The chain joins TRBV5-1 to TRBJ2-1, with 7 bases that match TRBD1. Germline lookup yields CDR1 SGHRS and CDR2 YFSETQ. The CDR3 has 13 residues. CDR3: CASSWGQNNDQFF. In nucleotides, the CDR3 is TGCGCCAGCAGCTGGGGACAGAACAATGACCAGTTCTTC.

This clonotype was recorded at least ten times. The rearrangement links TRBV7-9 to TRBJ1-4; no definite D call. This CDR3 spans 13 amino acids. Trimming cost V 3 bases and J 8 bases, with 10 bases left between them. Per germline, CDR1 SEHNR and CDR2 FQNEAQ (reference sequence). CDR3 DNA sequence: TGTGCCAGCAGCTTTGCGGGTAGCGAAAAACTGTTTTTT. This translates into CASSFAGSEKLFF.

The V and J genes are TRBV29-1 and TRBJ2-7; 12 nucleotides match TRBD2. This CDR3 comprises 13 residues. Germline V gene sequence: CDR1 SQVTM, CDR2 ANQGSEA. This CDR3 reads CRVRTSGMPQQYF. The CDR3 DNA follows: TGCAGAGTGCGGACTAGCGGGATGCCCCAGCAGTACTTC.